The T cell receptor beta chain under discussion was sequenced for a study of Graves' ophthalmopathy and Graves' hyperthyroidism. Hyperthyroidism in these 18- to 65-year-old patients was newly diagnosed, lasting under 2 months. RNA transcripts were the template, and TCR beta CDR3 regions were amplified from them. Investigators did first-round RT-PCR with HTBI primers, then second-round multiplex PCR. TCRdb re-called the multiplex PCR reads with MiXCR, one entry per CDR3 protein. The table has a few hundred thousand distinct CDR3 sequences, roughly 39% seen once. This CDR3 region has 16 residues. Per the germline V gene, CDR1 is SGDLS and CDR2 is YYNGEE. Between the trimmed V and J ends, which lost 1 base and 0 bases, there was a span of 11 bases.

The chain uses TRBV9 and TRBJ1-5; possibly TRBD1 for D (5 bases). The sequence derives from an adult man with Graves' hyperthyroidism. Sequencing used peripheral blood or thyroid tissue (not recorded which). In DNA, the CDR3 is TGTGCCAGCAGCGTAAGTAAGGGGTTTAGCAATCAGCCCCAGCATTTT. Amino acid sequence: CASSVSKGFSNQPQHF.